The 30 T cell receptor beta chains given below trace back to one sample, sequenced in a study of blood T cells in healthy people across ages. A second PCR, run for about 7 to 11 cycles, used a sample-barcoded 5' primer plus a J-beta primer mix. TCRdb processed the 5' RACE reads anew with MiXCR; each CDR3 protein has one entry. The table includes hundreds of thousands of distinct CDR3 sequences, 49% detected once. The sequencing sample was made of blood. These receptors originate from a woman aged 60 to 75 in good health.

Concerning this clonotype: A single base separates this from a much larger clone, so it may be a read error. V is TRBV4-1 and J is TRBJ2-5; TRBD2 aligns across 8 bases. This CDR3 spans 17 amino acids. Germline trimming cut 0 bases from V and 11 bases from J; bases unmatched to any gene: 17. Germline V gives CDR1 MGHRA, CDR2 YSYEKL. CDR3 residues: CASSQEGGGRNYNEQYF. The CDR3 DNA is TGCGCCAGCAGCCAAGAAGGCGGCGGGAGGAACTACAATGAGCAGTACTTC.

The sample holds one count of this clonotype. The junction departs from the called germline gene at one end, perhaps through a read error. This rearrangement joins TRBV5-1 to TRBJ2-3, with 7 bases identical to TRBD2. In germline, CDR1 is SGHRS, CDR2 YFSETQ. The CDR3 covers 15 residues. DNA for the CDR3: TGCGCCAGTCAAGGATACAGCGGGACCACAGCTACGCAGTATTTT. Its translation is CASQGYSGTTATQYF.

The rearrangement links TRBV6-2 or TRBV6-3 to TRBJ2-7, with no clear D. Germline loops: CDR1 MNHEY, CDR2 SVGEGT. The CDR3 contains 11 residues. The V end was cut by 7 bases, the J end by 1 base, with 5 bases between. CDR3 in DNA: TGTGCCAGCAAGGAGTCCTACGAGCAGTACTTC. Its protein is CASKESYEQYF.

This clonotype has a handful of counts. The chain carries TRBV18 and TRBJ2-7; a weak D match, TRBD1 (5 bases). Germline V gives CDR1 KGHSH, CDR2 LQKENI. The germline V and J ends were trimmed by 5 bases and 2 bases, with 13 bases remaining between them. This CDR3 is 14 amino acids long. The CDR3 nucleotides are TGTGCCAGCTCAAGAGATGGGGCAGCCTACGAGCAGTACTTC. This codes for CASSRDGAAYEQYF.

The chain has TRBV25-1 and TRBJ1-2; possibly TRBD1 for D (6 bases). V was trimmed by 6 bases and J by 5 bases, leaving 13 bases between them. Per germline, CDR1 MGHDK and CDR2 SYGVNS. CDR3 length: 13 amino acids. As DNA, the CDR3 is TGTGCCAGCAGCGGGGACACGGTGTATGGCTACACCTTC. Its translation: CASSGDTVYGYTF.

This clonotype turned up a few times. The rearrangement uses TRBV12-3 or TRBV12-4 and TRBJ2-7; D perhaps matches TRBD2 (5 bases). Trimming left V 5 bases short and J 8 bases short, with 16 bases between. CDR3 length equals 13 residues. CDR3 loop: CASSPPGTGKQYF. DNA for the CDR3: TGTGCCAGCAGTCCCCCGGGAACGGGAAAGCAGTACTTC.

This clonotype was counted a few times. This chain connects TRBV11-3 to TRBJ2-1; D remains ambiguous. V was cut by 4 bases and J by 2 bases, with 12 bases left in between. CDR1 is SGHNT and CDR2 is YENEEA in the germline V gene. CDR3 size: 15 residues. Here the CDR3 DNA reads TGTGCCAGCAGCTCTGGTCAGCCAACCTACAATGAGCAGTTCTTC. Protein sequence: CASSSGQPTYNEQFF.

This chain links TRBV12-5 with TRBJ2-1; 7 bases are a match to TRBD2. From germline, CDR1 is LGHNT and CDR2 FRNRAP. Trimming removed 0 bases from V and 1 base from J; junction bases left unmatched: 12. CDR3 length: 19 residues. The CDR3 here is CASGLVTWRERVSYNEQFF. CDR3 DNA sequence: TGTGCTAGTGGTTTGGTAACTTGGCGGGAGCGAGTTTCCTACAATGAGCAGTTCTTC.

This clonotype was recorded a few times. The chain recombines TRBV4-3 with TRBJ1-2; D not resolved. Trimming took 0 bases from V and 0 from J, leaving 20 bases between them. The CDR3 is 19 residues long. Looked up from germline, CDR1 is LGHNA and CDR2 is YSLEER. The CDR3 sequence is CASSQEGVGPDLANYGYTF. In DNA form, the CDR3 reads TGCGCCAGCAGCCAAGAAGGTGTCGGACCGGACCTAGCTAACTATGGCTACACCTTC.

This clonotype was seen only a few times. V and J are TRBV28 and TRBJ2-1, with 10 positions matching TRBD2. CDR1 is MDHEN and CDR2 is SYDVKM in the germline V gene. After removal of 3 bases from V and 4 bases from J, the junction contained 12 bases not matched to a gene. The length of the CDR3 is 18 residues. The CDR3 DNA reads TGTGCCAGCAGTTTCACCCGGCCAACTAGCGGGATATACAATGAGCAGTTCTTC. This gives the protein CASSFTRPTSGIYNEQFF.

The chain employs TRBV20-1 and TRBJ2-3; 9 bases agree with TRBD2. CDR1 DFQATT and CDR2 SNEGSKA come from the germline V gene (reference sequence). The length of the CDR3 is 12 residues. The DNA for the CDR3 is TGCGGACTTAGCGGGAGTTCAGATACGCAGTATTTT. Residues: CGLSGSSDTQYF.

The chain has TRBV29-1 and TRBJ2-7; 9 nucleotides agree with TRBD1. The CDR3 contains 14 residues. Germline V gene sequence: CDR1 SQVTM, CDR2 ANQGSEA. CDR3 region: CSVEGTGRRGEQYF. CDR3 DNA: TGCAGTGTGGAGGGGACAGGGCGAAGGGGTGAGCAGTACTTC.

This clonotype was recorded a few times. The chain recombines TRBV12-3 or TRBV12-4 with TRBJ2-5; tentatively, D is TRBD2 (5 bases). V was clipped by 6 bases and J by 1 base, with 9 bases between them. The CDR3 is made up of 13 amino acids. The chain's CDR3 is CASRAGAQETQYF. The CDR3 bases are TGTGCCAGCAGGGCGGGTGCCCAAGAGACCCAGTACTTC.

This sequence joins TRBV20-1 and TRBJ2-4, with D perhaps TRBD2 (5 bases). V lost 5 bases to trimming and J lost 2 bases, with 13 bases between them. CDR1 DFQATT and CDR2 SNEGSKA come from the germline V gene (reference sequence). This CDR3 has 14 amino acids. DNA for the CDR3: TGCAGTGCTGAGTGGCCGGACTCCAAAAACATTCAGTACTTC. Amino acids: CSAEWPDSKNIQYF.

This clonotype has just a few counts. J is TRBJ2-3 and V is TRBV24-1, with 7 positions matching TRBD1. This CDR3 contains 14 residues. The germline gives CDR1 KGHDR, CDR2 SFDVKD. V was clipped by 3 bases and J by 8 bases; unmatched bases: 7. The CDR3 coding sequence is TGTGCCACCAGTGATCCACAGGGGTATGGTACGCAGTATTTT. This translates into CATSDPQGYGTQYF.

The rearrangement links TRBV6-2 or TRBV6-3 to TRBJ2-3; no clear D. The germline gives CDR1 MNHEY, CDR2 SVGEGT. CDR3 length equals 14 residues. V dropped 5 bases and J dropped 0 bases, with 9 bases sitting between them. The CDR3 loop is CASSDGGSTDTQYF. CDR3 in DNA: TGTGCCAGCAGTGATGGTGGGAGCACAGATACGCAGTATTTT.

The V call is TRBV20-1, the J call TRBJ2-1, with a possible D match to TRBD2 (6 bases). Trimming took off 2 bases at V and 9 bases at J, with 23 bases between the two ends. The CDR3 runs to 16 residues. Germline loops: CDR1 DFQATT, CDR2 SNEGSKA (reference sequence). The CDR3 DNA follows: TGCAGTGCTAGAAACCCGCGGGGAAGCCTTAACAGTGAGCAGTTCTTC. Residues: CSARNPRGSLNSEQFF.

The table lists this clonotype with a few counts. The rearrangement joins TRBV28 to TRBJ1-2; TRBD1 agrees at 10 bases. Germline V CDR1 and CDR2: MDHEN, SYDVKM. The CDR3 spans 15 residues. The V and J ends lost 5 bases and 6 bases, in that order; junction bases with no gene match: 9. DNA of the CDR3: TGTGCCAGCAGTGTCGACAGGGGGCGGATTAATGGCTACACCTTC. Amino acids: CASSVDRGRINGYTF.

The chain is built from TRBV20-1 and TRBJ2-7, with D perhaps TRBD2 (5 bases). The length of the CDR3 is 17 residues. Trimming shortened V by 0 bases and J by 1 base, and 19 bases separated the two germline ends. Germline CDR1 DFQATT, CDR2 SNEGSKA (reference sequence). The CDR3: CSARDSRAVQRSYEQYF. CDR3 nucleotide sequence: TGCAGTGCTAGAGATTCGCGGGCAGTCCAACGATCCTACGAGCAGTACTTC.

The chain uses TRBV9 and TRBJ2-1, with 10 nucleotides matching TRBD2. This CDR3 contains 13 residues. The V gene end was trimmed by 3 bases and the J gene end by 13 bases; junction bases not matched to a gene: 7. Germline CDR1 and CDR2: SGDLS and YYNGEE. The CDR3 region is CASSALAGETQFF. Written as DNA, the CDR3 is TGTGCCAGCAGCGCCCTAGCGGGGGAGACCCAGTTCTTC.

The chain uses TRBV9 and TRBJ2-1; either TRBD1 or TRBD2 may fit D (6 bases each). Trimming cost V 4 bases and J 4 bases, with 12 bases left between them. Germline V lookup: CDR1 SGDLS, CDR2 YYNGEE. The CDR3 is made up of 14 amino acids. The CDR3 DNA follows: TGTGCCAGCAGCCCATTAGGGGGGTACAATGAGCAGTTCTTC. It specifies CASSPLGGYNEQFF.

This chain joins TRBV24-1 and TRBJ2-4; D perhaps matches TRBD1 (6 bases). Between the trimmed V and J ends, which lost 11 bases and 2 bases, there was a span of 9 bases. The CDR3 sequence is 12 residues long. The germline gives CDR1 KGHDR, CDR2 SFDVKD. CDR3 loop: CAIRDTKNIQYF. Here the CDR3 DNA reads TGTGCCATCCGGGACACCAAAAACATTCAGTACTTC.

This clonotype has a handful of counts. The chain links TRBV6-2 or TRBV6-3 to TRBJ2-4; D is unresolved. Trimming cost V 4 bases and J 3 bases, with 13 bases left between them. CDR3 length: 15 residues. Per the germline V gene, CDR1 is MNHEY and CDR2 is SVGEGT. CDR3 nucleotide sequence: TGTGCCAGCAGTTCTCGACCGGAACTCAAAAACATTCAGTACTTC. Its translation: CASSSRPELKNIQYF.

The rearrangement joins TRBV25-1 to TRBJ2-2, with D hard to call. Germline loops: CDR1 MGHDK, CDR2 SYGVNS. This CDR3 spans 15 amino acids. V lost 2 bases, J lost 2 bases, and 9 bases lay in between. In DNA, the CDR3 is TGTGCCAGCAGTGAAATGCGTGGAAACACCGGGGAGCTGTTTTTT. Protein product: CASSEMRGNTGELFF.

In DNA form, the CDR3 reads TGTGCCAGCAGCTGGGGCTCGGGAGAAGAGACCCAGTACTTC. Protein: CASSWGSGEETQYF. V usage is TRBV11-2 and J usage is TRBJ2-5; weak D call: TRBD2 (6 bases). The CDR3 covers 14 residues. Germline assignment: CDR1 SGHAT and CDR2 FQNNGV. V lost 4 bases and J lost 3, with 12 bases in between. Using reference TRBV11-2 and TRBJ2-5 for the parts outside the CDR3, the full variable domain is EAGVAQSPRYKIIEKRQSVAFWCNPISGHATLYWYQQILGQGPKLLIQFQNNGVVDDSQLPKDRFSAERLKGVDSTLKIQPAKLEDSAVYLCASSWGSGEETQYFGPGTRLLVL.

The rearrangement links TRBV2 to TRBJ2-2; 9 bases line up with TRBD2. This CDR3 comprises 15 residues. After removal of 6 bases from V and 4 bases from J, the junction contained 6 bases not matched to a gene. Germline CDR1 reads SNHLY; CDR2 reads FYNNEI. The CDR3: CASREGTSLTGELFF. In DNA form, the CDR3 reads TGTGCCAGCAGGGAGGGGACTAGCCTCACCGGGGAGCTGTTTTTT.

The chain carries TRBV20-1 and TRBJ2-7; 8 nucleotides align to TRBD1. The V gene's germline CDR1 is DFQATT and CDR2 SNEGSKA (reference sequence). This CDR3 region has 14 residues. V lost 8 bases to trimming and J lost 1 base; unmatched junction nucleotides: 10. Here the CDR3 DNA reads TGCAGTTCTTTAATTCGGACAGGGTCCTACGAGCAGTACTTC. Encoded protein: CSSLIRTGSYEQYF.

The V call is TRBV5-1, the J call TRBJ2-7; 9 bases fit TRBD1. This CDR3 has 14 residues. The V gene's germline CDR1 is SGHRS and CDR2 YFSETQ. The V and J ends lost 3 bases and 4 bases, in that order; junction bases with no gene match: 5. The CDR3 loop is CASSWGQGVYEQYF. The CDR3 DNA reads as TGCGCCAGCAGCTGGGGACAGGGAGTTTACGAGCAGTACTTC.

This clonotype was counted between two and nine times. For the CDR3, the DNA is TGCAGCGTTGGAGCGGGAGGGCCAGATACGCAGTATTTT. It translates to CSVGAGGPDTQYF. This chain joins TRBV29-1 and TRBJ2-3; TRBD2 matches at 10 bases. Germline V gives CDR1 SQVTM, CDR2 ANQGSEA. This CDR3 region has 13 residues. Unmatched junction bases numbered 2, after V lost 4 bases and J lost 4 bases.

This clonotype was counted a few times. The chain is built from TRBV5-1 and TRBJ1-2; D remains ambiguous. The CDR3 covers 14 residues. V was shortened by 2 bases and J by 7 bases, with 15 bases between the two germline ends. Germline V gene data show CDR1 as SGHRS and CDR2 as YFSETQ. DNA for the CDR3: TGCGCCAGCAGCTTTGAGGGATCCTTGGTTGGCTACACCTTC. This translates into CASSFEGSLVGYTF.